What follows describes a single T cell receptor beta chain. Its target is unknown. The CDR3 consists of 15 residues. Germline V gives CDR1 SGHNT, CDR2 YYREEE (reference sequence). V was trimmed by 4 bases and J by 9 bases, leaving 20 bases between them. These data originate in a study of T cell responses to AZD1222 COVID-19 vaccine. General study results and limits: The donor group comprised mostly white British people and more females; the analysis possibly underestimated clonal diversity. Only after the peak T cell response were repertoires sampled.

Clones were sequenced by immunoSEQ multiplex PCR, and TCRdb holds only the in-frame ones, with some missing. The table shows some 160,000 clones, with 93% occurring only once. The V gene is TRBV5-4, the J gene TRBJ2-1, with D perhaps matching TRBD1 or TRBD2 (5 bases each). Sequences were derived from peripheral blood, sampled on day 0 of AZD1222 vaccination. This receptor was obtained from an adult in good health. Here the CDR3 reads CASSGTTPPLGEQFF. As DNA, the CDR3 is TGTGCCAGCAGCGGGACGACGCCTCCTCTGGGTGAGCAGTTCTTC.